This T cell receptor (beta chain) was identified in a study of OX40 agonist ivuxolimab in advanced cancers. Looking at the study overall: Ivuxolimab, an antibody acting as an agonist of OX40 (CD134), was used to treat patients.

The CDR3 consists of 14 residues. V lost 4 bases to trimming and J lost 7 bases; unmatched junction nucleotides: 6. CDR1 and CDR2 from the germline V gene are SGHRS and YFSETQ. Here immunoSEQ multiplex PCR was the method, and the copy in TCRdb shows in-frame clones only, minus some. The sample records about 90,000 clones, roughly 91% being singletons. The cohort excluded patients with autoimmune disease history or systemic immunosuppression. This sample comprised CD4+ or CD8+ T cells sorted from blood, obtained in a trial of the OX40 agonist ivuxolimab. The V gene is TRBV5-1, the J gene TRBJ1-4; 8 bases fit TRBD1. This clonotype originated in an adult with an advanced solid tumor such as melanoma, head and neck, liver or kidney cancer. The CDR3 is CASSVGTGLEKLFF. For the CDR3, the DNA is TGCGCCAGCAGCGTGGGGACAGGACTTGAAAAACTGTTTTTT.